A single sample gave rise to the 23 T cell receptor beta chains below, sequenced in a study of T cell responses to AZD1222 COVID-19 vaccine. Assay: immunoSEQ multiplex PCR; the TCRdb copy retains only in-frame clones and omits some. Of more than 150,000 clones detected, around 90% appear once; the ten largest clones hold 1.5% to 2.5%. The sequences come from peripheral blood, collected 28 days after the second AZD1222 dose. Every receptor here comes from an adult who received the AZD1222 COVID-19 vaccine.

The rearrangement links TRBV5-1 to TRBJ2-5; 10 bases fit TRBD2. Trimming removed 4 bases from V and 5 bases from J; junction bases left unmatched: 5. The CDR3 is 14 residues long. Germline CDR1 SGHRS, CDR2 YFSETQ. The CDR3 loop reads CASSPGLARETQYF. CDR3 coding DNA: TGCGCCAGCAGCCCGGGACTAGCGAGGGAGACCCAGTACTTC.

The V gene is TRBV7-3, the J gene TRBJ1-1, with TRBD1 as a possible D gene (6 bases). V shed 4 bases and J shed 1 base, with 13 bases lying between them. The CDR3 is 15 residues long. Germline V gives CDR1 SGHTA, CDR2 FQGTGA. The CDR3 DNA is TGTGCCAGCAGCTCGGGTACGGGGGCGAACACTGAAGCTTTCTTT. Protein product: CASSSGTGANTEAFF.

The V gene is TRBV7-6, the J gene TRBJ1-5, with a tentative D call TRBD1 (5 bases). The V end was cut by 6 bases, the J end by 0 bases, with 18 bases between. The CDR3 loop spans 17 amino acids. Germline V gene sequence: CDR1 SGHVS, CDR2 FNYEAQ. CDR3 DNA: TGTGCCAGCAGTTCCGCTTTTGGACAAAATAGCAATCAGCCCCAGCATTTT. Translation gives CASSSAFGQNSNQPQHF.

The V gene is TRBV28, the J gene TRBJ1-1; perhaps TRBD1 as D (5 bases). This CDR3 has 13 residues. The V gene lost 8 bases and the J gene lost 0 bases, with 10 bases spanning the gap. Germline CDR1 is MDHEN and CDR2 is SYDVKM. CDR3 sequence reads: CASAGTMNTEAFF. The CDR3, as DNA: TGTGCCAGCGCAGGGACCATGAACACTGAAGCTTTCTTT.

The chain combines TRBV13 with TRBJ2-7; D call uncertain. Deletions cut 3 bases from V and 3 bases from J, with 12 bases between. Germline assignment: CDR1 PRHDT and CDR2 FYEKMQ (reference sequence). This CDR3 comprises 14 residues. The CDR3 DNA is TGTGCCAGCAGCTTCGGAGATAGGGACTACGAGCAGTACTTC. Amino acid sequence: CASSFGDRDYEQYF.

The chain is built from TRBV19 and TRBJ1-6; D not resolved. Germline V lookup: CDR1 LNHDA, CDR2 SQIVND (reference sequence). CDR3 length equals 16 residues. Deletions cut 4 bases from V and 0 bases from J, with 10 bases between. The CDR3 protein is CASSTGPGSYNSPLHF. CDR3 nucleotides: TGTGCCAGTAGTACTGGCCCCGGCTCCTATAATTCACCCCTCCACTTT.

V and J are TRBV7-8 and TRBJ2-2; the D is unclear. The CDR3 has 14 amino acids. CDR1 is SGHVS and CDR2 is FQNEAQ in the germline V gene. Trimming removed 0 bases from V and 4 bases from J, with 6 bases in between. CDR3 sequence reads: CASSLAQTTGELFF. CDR3 nucleotide sequence: TGTGCCAGCAGCTTAGCACAGACCACCGGGGAGCTGTTTTTT.

This rearrangement joins TRBV11-2 to TRBJ1-2, with D possibly TRBD1 on 5 matching bases. From germline, CDR1 is SGHAT and CDR2 FQNNGV. Trimming removed 3 bases at V and 4 bases at J, with 21 bases between. This CDR3 region has 17 residues. CDR3 loop: CASSFTSNQGFRYGYTF. The CDR3 region has the DNA TGTGCCAGCAGCTTTACTTCCAATCAGGGATTCCGCTATGGCTACACCTTC.

This sequence joins TRBV27 and TRBJ1-1, with TRBD1 matching 9 bases. Germline CDR1 MNHEY, CDR2 SMNVEV (reference sequence). The CDR3 totals 15 residues. The V and J ends lost 4 bases and 2 bases, in that order; junction bases with no gene match: 5. CDR3 nucleotides: TGTGCCAGCAGTTCCCCGGGACAGGGTAACACTGAAGCTTTCTTT. Translation: CASSSPGQGNTEAFF.

This chain uses TRBV20-1 with TRBJ2-4, with D uncertain. The CDR3 consists of 11 residues. The germline gives CDR1 DFQATT, CDR2 SNEGSKA (reference sequence). Trimming took 0 bases from V and 6 from J, leaving 3 bases between them. The CDR3 region has the DNA TGCAGTGCTAGAGAAGGAAACATTCAGTACTTC. The encoded protein is CSAREGNIQYF.

This clone was detected once. The CDR3 here is CASSLGLAGLDEQYF. Here the CDR3 DNA reads TGTGCCAGCAGCTTGGGACTAGCGGGTCTCGACGAGCAGTACTTC. V is TRBV11-3 and J is TRBJ2-7, with 12 bases matching TRBD2. Germline V lookup: CDR1 SGHNT, CDR2 YENEEA. The CDR3 has 15 residues. J lost 5 bases, V lost 3 bases, and 5 bases had no gene match.

In this sample, this clone turned up once. The chain recombines TRBV6-5 with TRBJ1-3; 8 nucleotides match TRBD1. Trimming cost V 3 bases and J 4 bases; bases outside gene matches: 8. Germline loops: CDR1 MNHEY, CDR2 SVGAGI. The CDR3 is 16 residues long. CDR3 coding DNA: TGTGCCAGCAGTTATGGACAGGGAGCGTACGGAAACACCATATATTTT. Its protein product is CASSYGQGAYGNTIYF.

The chain joins TRBV5-4 to TRBJ2-7; 9 positions match TRBD1. The CDR3 has 17 residues. V lost 0 bases to trimming and J lost 6 bases; unmatched junction nucleotides: 13. From germline, CDR1 is SGHNT and CDR2 YYREEE (reference sequence). CDR3 DNA: TGTGCCAGCAGCTTGGCCAAAGGGGGACAGGGAACCAGCGAGCAGTACTTC. Protein product: CASSLAKGGQGTSEQYF. The whole variable domain, remainder taken from reference TRBV5-4 and TRBJ2-7, is ETGVTQSPTHLIKTRGQQVTLRCSSQSGHNTVSWYQQALGQGPQFIFQYYREEENGRGNFPPRFSGLQFPNYSSELNVNALELDDSALYLCASSLAKGGQGTSEQYFGPGTRLTVT.

The sample holds a few counts of this clone. J is TRBJ2-3 and V is TRBV19, with TRBD2 identical over 8 bases. Losses at the gene ends were 6 bases for V and 4 bases for J; bases not matched to a gene: 6. CDR1 and CDR2 from the germline V gene are LNHDA and SQIVND (reference sequence). This CDR3 contains 14 residues. The CDR3: CASRTSGSSDTQYF. CDR3 nucleotides: TGTGCCAGTAGAACCAGCGGGAGTTCAGATACGCAGTATTTT. Drawing the rest from reference TRBV19 and TRBJ2-3, the complete variable domain is DGGITQSPKYLFRKEGQNVTLSCEQNLNHDAMYWYRQDPGQGLRLIYYSQIVNDFQKGDIAEGYSVSREKKESFPLTVTSAQKNPTAFYLCASRTSGSSDTQYFGPGTRLTVL.

This rearrangement joins TRBV5-6 to TRBJ2-2, with D perhaps matching TRBD1 (5 bases). The CDR3 covers 16 residues. The germline CDR1 and CDR2 sequences are SGHDT and YYEEEE. With 0 bases removed from V and 1 base from J, the gap between germline ends came to 10 bases. CDR3 bases: TGTGCCAGCAGCTTGGGTGGCAGGGTGAACACCGGGGAGCTGTTTTTT. Translation: CASSLGGRVNTGELFF.

The chain employs TRBV7-9 and TRBJ2-7; D gene ambiguous. CDR1 is SEHNR and CDR2 is FQNEAQ in the germline V gene (reference sequence). Trimming took 1 base from V and 0 from J, leaving 7 bases between them. CDR3 size: 14 residues. Here the CDR3 reads CASSLGRSSYEQYF. Here the CDR3 DNA reads TGTGCCAGCAGCTTAGGTAGGAGCTCCTACGAGCAGTACTTC.

This clone was counted a single time. V usage is TRBV14 and J usage is TRBJ1-2; D is undetermined. V lost 0 bases, J lost 4 bases, and 12 bases lay in between. Germline-derived CDR1 and CDR2 are SGHDN and FVKESK. The CDR3 is 15 residues long. CDR3 protein: CASSQDWTGGYGYTF. CDR3 DNA: TGTGCCAGCAGCCAAGACTGGACTGGAGGCTATGGCTACACCTTC.

The CDR3 spells CASSLGTNYGYTF. The DNA of the CDR3 is TGTGCCAGCAGTTTGGGCACGAACTATGGCTACACCTTC. The rearrangement uses TRBV12-3 or TRBV12-4 and TRBJ1-2; no reliable D call. V lost 3 bases, J lost 2 bases, and 7 bases lay in between. The CDR3 totals 13 residues.

The chain uses TRBV5-1 and TRBJ2-3; 10 bases are shared with TRBD2. The CDR3 length is 19 residues. The germline CDR1 and CDR2 sequences are SGHRS and YFSETQ. The V gene end was trimmed by 0 bases and the J gene end by 5 bases; junction bases not matched to a gene: 15. CDR3 DNA sequence: TGCGCCAGCAGCTTGGACCCAAGAAGCGGGGGGGCCGTGGGAGATACGCAGTATTTT. Translation: CASSLDPRSGGAVGDTQYF. The whole variable domain, filled in from reference TRBV5-1 and TRBJ2-3, reads KAGVTQTPRYLIKTRGQQVTLSCSPISGHRSVSWYQQTPGQGLQFLFEYFSETQRNKGNFPGRFSGRQFSNSRSEMNVSTLELGDSALYLCASSLDPRSGGAVGDTQYFGPGTRLTVL.

V gene TRBV6-5 combines with J gene TRBJ1-2, with D maybe TRBD1 (6 bases). Per germline, CDR1 MNHEY and CDR2 SVGAGI. This CDR3 has 11 residues. V was cut by 5 bases and J by 10 bases, with 11 bases left in between. The CDR3 nucleotides are TGTGCCAGCAGTAATGGACAGACCTACACCTTC. Residues: CASSNGQTYTF.

CDR3: CASSQDKGNLDRYYGYTF. The CDR3 bases are TGTGCCAGCAGCCAAGACAAGGGGAATCTTGATAGGTACTATGGCTACACCTTC. The chain combines TRBV14 with TRBJ1-2; D is perhaps TRBD1 (5 bases). V was cut by 0 bases and J by 3 bases, with 20 bases left in between. The CDR3 spans 18 residues. Germline V lookup: CDR1 SGHDN, CDR2 FVKESK.

The rearrangement links TRBV5-1 to TRBJ1-3; TRBD1 agrees at 7 bases. Germline V gives CDR1 SGHRS, CDR2 YFSETQ. The CDR3 consists of 14 residues. Unmatched junction bases numbered 8, after V lost 7 bases and J lost 4 bases. CDR3: CASYRGTGGNTIYF. The CDR3 DNA reads as TGCGCCAGCTACAGGGGTACAGGAGGAAACACCATATATTTT.

This rearrangement joins TRBV7-9 to TRBJ2-2, with D perhaps assigned TRBD1 or TRBD2 (6 bases each). Trimming took 5 bases from V and 1 from J, leaving 11 bases between them. This CDR3 has 15 amino acids. CDR1 is SEHNR and CDR2 is FQNEAQ in the germline V gene (reference sequence). CDR3 sequence reads: CASSDEGGNTGELFF. The CDR3 region has the DNA TGTGCCAGCAGCGACGAGGGGGGGAACACCGGGGAGCTGTTTTTT.